Listed below are T cell receptor beta chains from one sample, sequenced in a study of preoperative IRX-2 immunotherapy in early breast cancer. TCRdb's copy holds only in-frame clones and misses some; the assay was immunoSEQ multiplex PCR. Of under 25,000 clones in the sample, roughly 95% were seen once. Sequences were derived from tumor tissue, sampled after IRX-2 immunotherapy. These TCRs come from a human donor with breast cancer. CDR3s include the opening cysteine and the closing phenylalanine or tryptophan. Fields, in order: clone size, J gene, D gene, V gene, CDR3 DNA, CDR3 protein. D genes are given only for firm matches. Only some rows state a clone size, as once, few, many or a class for expanded clones.

>medium-sized|TRBJ1-2|-|TRBV5-4
TGTGCCAGCAGTAACTGGAGGGGCGGGAACTATGGCTACACCTTC
CASSNWRGGNYGYTF
>-|TRBJ2-7|TRBD2|TRBV5-1
TGCGCCAGCAGCCAAGGACTAGCGGGTTCCTACGAGCAGTACTTC
CASSQGLAGSYEQYF
>-|TRBJ2-1|TRBD2|TRBV28
TGTGCCAGCAGTTTAGCGGGAGGGATATACAATGAGCAGTTCTTC
CASSLAGGIYNEQFF
>-|TRBJ2-7|-|TRBV28
TGTGCCAGCAGTTTGGATCCCAGCTCCTACGAGCAGTACTTC
CASSLDPSSYEQYF
>-|TRBJ2-2|-|TRBV28
TGTGCCAGCAGTTTATTCCCCGGGGAGCTGTTTTTT
CASSLFPGELFF
>-|TRBJ2-5|-|TRBV7-2
TGTGCCAGCAGCTTAACTAGCCTCTCAGAGACCCAGTACTTC
CASSLTSLSETQYF
>-|TRBJ2-7|-|TRBV7-8
TGTGCCAGCAGCCCAGAGACCTACGAGCAGTACTTC
CASSPETYEQYF
>once|TRBJ1-2|-|TRBV5-1
TGCGCCAGCAGCTTTCAGGGATCTGGTGGCTACACCTTC
CASSFQGSGGYTF
>-|TRBJ2-7|-|TRBV4-2
TGTGCCAGCAGCCAAGACAGTTCCTACGAGCAGTACTTC
CASSQDSSYEQYF
>-|TRBJ2-3|-|TRBV7-9
TGTGCCAGCAGCTTATTAACACAGATACGAACGCAGTATTTT
CASSLLTQIRTQYF
>-|TRBJ2-7|TRBD1|TRBV27
TGTGCCAGCAGTTTGACAGGGTACGACGAGCAGTACTTC
CASSLTGYDEQYF
>-|TRBJ1-2|TRBD1|TRBV6-5
TGTGCCAGCAGAAACAGGGGAGGAGGCTACACCTTC
CASRNRGGGYTF
>-|TRBJ2-7|-|TRBV11-2
TGTGCCAGCAGCTTAGCCACGACTAGCTACGAGCAGTACTTC
CASSLATTSYEQYF
>once|TRBJ1-1|-|TRBV5-1
TGCGCCAGCAGCTTAGGGGACCACATATCTGAAGCTTTCTTT
CASSLGDHISEAFF
>-|TRBJ2-1|TRBD1|TRBV5-8
TGTGCCAGCAGCTTTCTTCGGGGGACAGGGAACAATGAGCAGTTCTTC
CASSFLRGTGNNEQFF
>-|TRBJ1-5|-|TRBV2
TGTGCCAGGGGAGGCAGCACCGACGAACAGCCCCAGCATTTT
CARGGSTDEQPQHF
>-|TRBJ2-2|-|TRBV27
TGTGCCAGCATTAAACACCAGGGGCCGGGCGGGGAGCTGTTTTTT
CASIKHQGPGGELFF
>-|TRBJ1-2|TRBD1|TRBV6-5
TGTGCCAGCAGTGGGACAGCCTCATTCTACACCTTC
CASSGTASFYTF
>-|TRBJ1-2|TRBD1|TRBV19
TGTGCCAGTAGTTCACAGGGGATATATGGCTACACCTTC
CASSSQGIYGYTF
>-|TRBJ1-4|-|TRBV25-1
TGTGCCAGCACCCACTCGGACGCAACTAATGAAAAACTGTTTTTT
CASTHSDATNEKLFF
>-|TRBJ2-1|-|TRBV19
TGTGCCAGTAGTATCCCTTACAATGAGCAGTTCTTC
CASSIPYNEQFF
>-|TRBJ2-3|-|TRBV11-2
TGTGCCAGCAGCTTAGCTCTAGAAAGCACAGATACGCAGTATTTT
CASSLALESTDTQYF
>-|TRBJ2-1|-|TRBV27
TGTGCCAGCAGTCGCAACCCGGCCCGCGTGGATTGGGCCAATGAGCAGTTCTTC
CASSRNPARVDWANEQFF
>-|TRBJ2-3|-|TRBV7-3
TGTGCCAGCAGCCCCGGATTAGGGTCAGATACGCAGTATTTT
CASSPGLGSDTQYF
>-|TRBJ2-3|TRBD2|TRBV28
TGTGCCAGCAGTTTTTCGCTGAGCGGGGCCACAGATACGCAGTATTTT
CASSFSLSGATDTQYF
>-|TRBJ1-4|-|TRBV30
TGTGCCTCTACCATAACCGGGGTGTTAAATGAAAAACTGTTTTTT
CASTITGVLNEKLFF
>-|TRBJ2-2|-|TRBV28
TGTGCCAGCAACTCAGGGGACATACTCACCGGGGAGCTGTTTTTT
CASNSGDILTGELFF
>-|TRBJ2-7|-|TRBV29-1
TGCAGCGTTGAACAGACCTACGAGCAGTACTTC
CSVEQTYEQYF
>once|TRBJ2-6|TRBD1|TRBV2
TGTGCCAGCAGTCGGCGCTTTGAGGGGACAGCCGACTCTGGGGCCAACGTCCTGACTTTC
CASSRRFEGTADSGANVLTF
>-|TRBJ1-3|-|TRBV10-1
TGCGCCAGCAGTGACCTGGCCCCGGGGTTTGGATCTGGAAACACCATATATTTT
CASSDLAPGFGSGNTIYF
>-|TRBJ1-5|-|TRBV5-6
TGTGCCAGCAGCTTGCTTAGGACTATGGGCAATCAGCCCCAGCATTTT
CASSLLRTMGNQPQHF
>-|TRBJ2-5|-|TRBV18
TGTGCCAGCTCGCCTGACCAAGAGACCCAGTACTTC
CASSPDQETQYF
>-|TRBJ1-5|-|TRBV27
TGTGCCAGCTCTCGGGCAGATCAATCTAGGCCCCAGCATTTT
CASSRADQSRPQHF
>-|TRBJ2-3|-|TRBV21-1
TGTGCCAGCAGCAAAGAGAAGGGGCCTAGCGGGCCATCCACAGATACGCAGTATTTT
CASSKEKGPSGPSTDTQYF
>once|TRBJ1-5|-|TRBV6-6
TGTGCCAGCAGTTACGGGGAGAGGGGTTCAAATCAGCCCCAGCATTTT
CASSYGERGSNQPQHF
>-|TRBJ2-2|TRBD2|TRBV5-4
TGTGCCAGCCTAAATAGTCGCGGGAGGTCGACCGGGGAGCTGTTTTTT
CASLNSRGRSTGELFF
>-|TRBJ1-5|TRBD1|TRBV6-1
TGTGCCACCAGGGGGCAGGGGGTCAATCAGCCCCAGCATTTT
CATRGQGVNQPQHF
>-|TRBJ2-7|TRBD2|TRBV28
TGTGCCACCAAACTAGCGACACGCTGGGAGCAGTACTTC
CATKLATRWEQYF
>-|TRBJ2-7|-|TRBV7-6
TGTGCCAGCAGCTTAGTTAACGAGCAGTACTTC
CASSLVNEQYF
>-|TRBJ2-3|TRBD2|TRBV2
TGTGCCAGCCAAAGACTAGCGGTAACCACTACCCTCACAGATACGCAGTATTTT
CASQRLAVTTTLTDTQYF
>-|TRBJ2-5|-|TRBV11-2
TGTGCCAGCAGCTTAGTTCTGGGGCTCCAAGAGACCCAGTACTTC
CASSLVLGLQETQYF